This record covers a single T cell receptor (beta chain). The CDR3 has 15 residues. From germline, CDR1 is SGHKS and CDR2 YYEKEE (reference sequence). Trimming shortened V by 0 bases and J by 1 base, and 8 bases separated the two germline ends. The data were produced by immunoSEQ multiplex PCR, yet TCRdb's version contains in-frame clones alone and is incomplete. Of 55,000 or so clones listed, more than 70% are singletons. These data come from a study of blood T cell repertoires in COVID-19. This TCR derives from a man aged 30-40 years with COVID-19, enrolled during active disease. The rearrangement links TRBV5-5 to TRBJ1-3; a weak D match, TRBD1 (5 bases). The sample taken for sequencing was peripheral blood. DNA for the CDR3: TGTGCCAGCAGCTTGGCGGGGGTTTCTGGAAACACCATATATTTT. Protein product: CASSLAGVSGNTIYF.